These T cell receptor beta chains were read from a single sample in a study of regulatory T cells in long-lasting Graves disease. TCRdb re-derived calls from the multiplex PCR reads in MiXCR, one entry per CDR3 protein. The sample comprises roughly 450,000 distinct CDR3 sequences, roughly 20% of which are singletons, and 6.5% to 10% rests with the top ten. Sample: peripheral blood mononuclear cells (PBMCs), taken when the disease was refractory, from a patient treated with antithyroid drugs. The receptors shown here come from a female donor with Graves disease. Each CDR3 is given with its conserved first and last residue. The D gene is left open where the match is weak. The size of a clone is reported for some rows only, either as once, few or many, or as a class for expanded clones.

clone_size j_call v_call cdr3_length d_call cdr3_aa cdr3_nt
few TRBJ2-1 TRBV9 14 TRBD1 CASSPWDRGHEQFF TGTGCCAGCAGCCCCTGGGACAGGGGTCATGAGCAGTTCTTC
. TRBJ1-2 TRBV19 14 . CASSSYGAMYGYTF TGTGCCAGTAGTTCCTACGGGGCCATGTATGGCTACACCTTC
many TRBJ1-2 TRBV15 16 . CATSRDRSGVNYGYTF TGTGCCACCAGCAGAGATCGGTCAGGGGTAAACTATGGCTACACCTTC
. TRBJ2-7 TRBV18 16 . CASSPQTGYDTYEQYF TGTGCCAGCTCACCCCAAACAGGGTACGATACCTACGAGCAGTACTTC
few TRBJ1-3 TRBV29-1 11 . CSVGDRNTIYF TGCAGCGTTGGAGACAGAAACACCATATATTTT
few TRBJ1-6 TRBV5-4 15 . CASSLGPGRASPLHF TGTGCCAGCAGCCTGGGGCCAGGCCGAGCATCACCCCTCCACTTT
few TRBJ2-4 TRBV4-1 16 TRBD2 CASSQGEREWRNIQYF TGCGCCAGCAGCCAAGGAGAGCGGGAGTGGCGAAACATTCAGTACTTC
many TRBJ2-2 TRBV30 13 . CAWRHQNTGELFF TGTGCCTGGAGACACCAGAACACCGGGGAGCTGTTTTTT
. TRBJ2-2 TRBV6-5 14 . CASSYGAVTGELFF TGTGCCAGCAGTTACGGGGCGGTGACCGGGGAGCTGTTTTTT
many TRBJ1-5 TRBV12-3/TRBV12-4 14 . CASSPAGSNQPQHF TGTGCCAGCAGTCCCGCGGGTAGCAATCAGCCCCAGCATTTT
many TRBJ2-5 TRBV27 17 TRBD2 CASSPTPLAGVRETQYF TGTGCCAGCAGCCCTACACCACTAGCGGGAGTTAGGGAGACCCAGTACTTC
. TRBJ2-7 TRBV27 14 . CASSQGLHTYEQYF TGTGCCAGCAGCCAGGGACTCCATACCTACGAGCAGTACTTC
many TRBJ1-1 TRBV6-1 15 . CASRKTAYVNTEAFF TGTGCCAGCAGGAAGACAGCCTATGTGAACACTGAAGCTTTCTTT
many TRBJ2-7 TRBV7-2 16 . CASSLGRDPYSYEQYF TGTGCCAGCAGCTTAGGGAGGGACCCCTACTCCTACGAGCAGTACTTC
many TRBJ2-1 TRBV28 12 TRBD2 CASSLPGLATFF TGTGCCAGCAGTTTACCGGGACTAGCAACGTTCTTC
many TRBJ1-2 TRBV3-1 13 . CASSQDWPGGYTF TGTGCCAGCAGCCAAGATTGGCCAGGGGGCTACACCTTC
many TRBJ2-7 TRBV27 14 . CASSLQGQDYEQYF TGTGCCAGCAGTTTACAGGGACAAGACTACGAGCAGTACTTC
many TRBJ2-7 TRBV4-3 15 . CASSQGTAPSYEQYF TGCGCCAGCAGCCAAGGGACAGCCCCTTCCTACGAGCAGTACTTC
. TRBJ2-7 TRBV5-1 16 TRBD1 CASSLDPGTGAYEQYF TGCGCCAGCAGCTTGGACCCCGGGACAGGGGCCTACGAGCAGTACTTC
many TRBJ2-7 TRBV25-1 14 TRBD2 CASSQSGSVYEQYF TGTGCCAGCAGTCAAAGCGGGAGTGTCTACGAGCAGTACTTC
many TRBJ1-2 TRBV7-9 15 TRBD1 CASSLGTGQNYGYTF TGTGCCAGCAGCTTAGGGACAGGGCAGAACTATGGCTACACCTTC
. TRBJ2-7 TRBV5-1 15 TRBD2 CASSAWTSFTYEQYF TGCGCCAGCAGCGCCTGGACTAGCTTCACCTACGAGCAGTACTTC
many TRBJ1-1 TRBV7-8 18 . CASSAVALGRKKNTEAFF TGTGCCAGCAGCGCGGTAGCGCTCGGACGGAAAAAGAACACTGAAGCTTTCTTT
once TRBJ2-7 TRBV30 11 . CAWSSIDEQYF TGTGCCTGGAGTTCCATTGACGAGCAGTACTTC
many TRBJ1-2 TRBV28 13 . CASSLLGHTGYTF TGTGCCAGCAGTTTACTGGGACATACCGGCTACACCTTC
. TRBJ2-2 TRBV7-2 18 TRBD1 CASSLVGIVGGLAGELFF TGTGCCAGCAGCTTAGTCGGGATTGTAGGGGGCTTGGCCGGGGAGCTGTTTTTT
. TRBJ2-7 TRBV20-1 19 TRBD2 CSAREGVVVTSGTIYEQYF TGCAGTGCTAGAGAGGGAGTCGTTGTTACGAGCGGGACCATCTACGAGCAGTACTTC
. TRBJ1-1 TRBV19 13 TRBD1 CASRDRASTEAFF TGTGCCAGTCGCGACAGGGCTAGCACTGAAGCTTTCTTT
many TRBJ2-7 TRBV19 15 TRBD2 CASSPSAGETYEQYF TGTGCCAGTAGTCCATCAGCGGGGGAAACCTACGAGCAGTACTTC
many TRBJ2-4 TRBV11-2 17 TRBD1 CASSRTRRQGAKNIQYF TGTGCCAGCAGCCGAACGAGAAGACAGGGCGCAAAGAACATTCAGTACTTC
. TRBJ2-2 TRBV19 15 . CASSRGTTDTGELFF TGTGCCAGTTCTAGGGGGACTACCGACACCGGGGAGCTGTTTTTT
many TRBJ1-4 TRBV28 13 TRBD1 CASTDRGNEKLFF TGTGCCAGCACAGACAGGGGGAATGAAAAACTGTTTTTT
many TRBJ2-7 TRBV6-9 13 . CASSYEGWYEQYF TGTGCCAGCAGTTACGAGGGTTGGTACGAGCAGTACTTC
few TRBJ1-5 TRBV7-6 15 TRBD1 CASSEWTGNNQPQHF TGTGCCAGCAGTGAGTGGACAGGGAACAATCAGCCCCAGCATTTT
. TRBJ1-5 TRBV15 14 . CATSHRDSNQPQHF TGTGCCACCTCTCACCGGGATAGCAATCAGCCCCAGCATTTT
many TRBJ2-6 TRBV11-2 16 . CASSRLLGSGANVLTF TGTGCCAGCAGCCGACTTCTCGGATCTGGGGCCAACGTCCTGACTTTC
many TRBJ2-2 TRBV28 12 . CASSSHTGELFF TGTGCCAGCAGTTCCCACACCGGGGAGCTGTTTTTT
many TRBJ2-7 TRBV28 14 TRBD1 CASSPDRVSYEQYF TGTGCCAGCAGCCCCGACAGGGTATCCTACGAGCAGTACTTC
. TRBJ2-5 TRBV15 16 . CATSRDPGEVRETQYF TGTGCCACCAGCAGAGACCCCGGGGAGGTCCGAGAGACCCAGTACTTC
many TRBJ1-2 TRBV6-5 15 . CASSYSVQLPYGYTF TGTGCCAGCAGTTACTCGGTCCAGCTCCCTTATGGCTACACCTTC
many TRBJ1-2 TRBV28 14 . CASRSLLANYGYTF TGTGCCAGCAGATCATTACTAGCAAACTATGGCTACACCTTC
many TRBJ2-5 TRBV6-2/TRBV6-3 14 . CASSLPGLSEAQYF TGTGCCAGCAGCTTACCCGGCCTTAGCGAGGCCCAGTACTTC
few TRBJ2-7 TRBV20-1 14 . CSARWPGELYEQYF TGCAGTGCTAGGTGGCCGGGGGAGCTATACGAGCAGTACTTC
. TRBJ1-5 TRBV7-2 14 . CASSFTGSNQPQHF TGTGCCAGCAGTTTCACAGGGAGCAATCAGCCCCAGCATTTT
few TRBJ1-2 TRBV7-9 14 . CASSATDRPYGYTF TGTGCCAGCAGCGCTACAGACAGGCCCTATGGCTACACCTTC
many TRBJ2-5 TRBV2 14 . CASTGFGGTETQYF TGTGCCAGCACCGGTTTTGGGGGGACGGAGACCCAGTACTTC
many TRBJ2-2 TRBV20-1 15 TRBD2 CSASGLASNTGELFF TGCAGTGCTTCGGGACTAGCGTCGAACACCGGGGAGCTGTTTTTT
few TRBJ2-1 TRBV5-1 15 TRBD1 CASSWGQGMYNEQFF TGCGCCAGCAGCTGGGGACAGGGGATGTACAATGAGCAGTTCTTC
many TRBJ2-5 TRBV29-1 14 . CSVVGDWMRETQYF TGCAGCGTTGTGGGGGATTGGATGCGGGAGACCCAGTACTTC
few TRBJ2-7 TRBV20-1 15 . CSARDEASRPYEQYF TGCAGTGCTAGAGATGAGGCCAGCCGCCCGTACGAGCAGTACTTC
few TRBJ2-1 TRBV10-2 13 TRBD2 CASSLAGGNEQFF TGCGCCAGCAGCCTAGCGGGAGGCAATGAGCAGTTCTTC
. TRBJ2-2 TRBV7-9 17 TRBD1 CASRANRDRGNTGELFF TGTGCCAGCAGAGCGAACCGGGACAGGGGGAACACCGGGGAGCTGTTTTTT
. TRBJ2-7 TRBV14 16 TRBD1 CASSRRPGQGTYEQYF TGTGCCAGCAGCCGACGGCCGGGACAGGGAACCTACGAGCAGTACTTC